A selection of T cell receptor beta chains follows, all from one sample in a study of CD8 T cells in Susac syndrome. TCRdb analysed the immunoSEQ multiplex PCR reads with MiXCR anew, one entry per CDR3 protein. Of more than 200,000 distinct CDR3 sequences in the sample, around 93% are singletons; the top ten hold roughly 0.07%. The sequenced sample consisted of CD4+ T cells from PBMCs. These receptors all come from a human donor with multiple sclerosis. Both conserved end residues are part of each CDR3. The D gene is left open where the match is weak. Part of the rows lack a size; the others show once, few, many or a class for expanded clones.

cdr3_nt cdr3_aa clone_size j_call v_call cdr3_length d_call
TGCAGTGCTAGAACTACCAGCGGGGGGTCAGATACGCAGTATTTT CSARTTSGGSDTQYF NA TRBJ2-3 TRBV20-1 15 TRBD2
TGTGCCAGCAGCAAAGGTAGCCAGGGTGTAAATCTGGTGGGGGCCAACGTCCTGACTTTC CASSKGSQGVNLVGANVLTF NA TRBJ2-6 TRBV21-1 20 NA
TGCAGCGTTGAACGACAGCAAGAGACCCAGTACTTC CSVERQQETQYF NA TRBJ2-5 TRBV29-1 12 NA
TGTGCCAGCAGCCACCGGGACAGGGGGAGAAACACTGAAGCTTTCTTT CASSHRDRGRNTEAFF NA TRBJ1-1 TRBV6-1 16 TRBD1
TGTGCCAGCACCCGGGGACAGGGGGCAGACTACACCTTC CASTRGQGADYTF NA TRBJ1-2 TRBV12-3/TRBV12-4 13 TRBD1
TGTGCCAGCAGCAAGCGGGGAGGAACGAGTGGCTACACCTTC CASSKRGGTSGYTF NA TRBJ1-2 TRBV7-9 14 NA
TGCAGCGTTGATCTCCAGGGAACCGATACGCAGTATTTT CSVDLQGTDTQYF once TRBJ2-3 TRBV29-1 13 NA
TGTGCCAGCACCCCCCGATCTAGGGGCTTCTTCGATGGCTACACCTTC CASTPRSRGFFDGYTF NA TRBJ1-2 TRBV6-1 16 NA
TGTGCCAGCAGACTTCCACTCGGCTCCCCCGAGCAGTACTTC CASRLPLGSPEQYF NA TRBJ2-7 TRBV21-1 14 NA
TGTGCCAGCGCTTGGAACAATGAGCAGTTCTTC CASAWNNEQFF NA TRBJ2-1 TRBV2 11 NA
TGCAGTGCTCTGGAACAAGAGACCCAGTACTTC CSALEQETQYF NA TRBJ2-5 TRBV20-1 11 NA
TGTGCCAGCAGTGATTTACAGGGGTCGCCCCAGCATTTT CASSDLQGSPQHF once TRBJ1-5 TRBV6-1 13 TRBD1
TGTGCCAGCACCTTAGGGACCTATAACTATGGCTACACCTTC CASTLGTYNYGYTF NA TRBJ1-2 TRBV28 14 NA
TGCAGTGCTATAGACAGGGCTTATGGAAATTCACCCCTCCACTTT CSAIDRAYGNSPLHF NA TRBJ1-6 TRBV20-1 15 TRBD1
TGTGCCAGTAGCATTGGGACTTTGAACACCGGGGAGCTGTTTTTT CASSIGTLNTGELFF NA TRBJ2-2 TRBV19 15 NA
TGCGCCAGCAGCTTGGCGACAGGGCCAGCTAACTATGGCTACACCTTC CASSLATGPANYGYTF NA TRBJ1-2 TRBV5-1 16 TRBD1
TGTGCCAGCAGCCGCCCGACTAGCGGGGGGGGAGAGACCCAGTACTTC CASSRPTSGGGETQYF NA TRBJ2-5 TRBV5-4 16 TRBD2
TGTGCCAGCCTGGGGGTCCTTTCTAGCTCTGGAAACACCATATATTTT CASLGVLSSSGNTIYF NA TRBJ1-3 TRBV18 16 NA
TGTGCCAGCAGTTTGCAAATCGGAAACACCATATATTTT CASSLQIGNTIYF NA TRBJ1-3 TRBV12-3/TRBV12-4 13 NA
TGCGCCAGCAGCACCCCGGGACAGGGCGGTGAAAAACTGTTTTTT CASSTPGQGGEKLFF NA TRBJ1-4 TRBV5-1 15 TRBD1
TGTGCCAGCAGCCCCGGGACTAGCCTTTCCAATGAGCAGTTCTTC CASSPGTSLSNEQFF NA TRBJ2-1 TRBV14 15 TRBD2
TGCAGCGCAGACGACAGGGGAATGAACACTGAAGCTTTCTTT CSADDRGMNTEAFF NA TRBJ1-1 TRBV29-1 14 TRBD1
TGTGCCAGCAGCATCCGGGACGGAGGCACAGATACGCAGTATTTT CASSIRDGGTDTQYF NA TRBJ2-3 TRBV2 15 NA
TGTGCCAGCAGCTCCCGGGGTAGCGGGGGCCTTTCCTACGAGCAGTACTTC CASSSRGSGGLSYEQYF NA TRBJ2-7 TRBV7-8 17 TRBD2
TGCGCCAGCAGCCCGGACCGGGGGTGGGATACGCAGTATTTT CASSPDRGWDTQYF few TRBJ2-3 TRBV5-1 14 NA
TGCGCCAGCAGCCAAGGACAGGGGTCGTTTTCACCCCTCCACTTT CASSQGQGSFSPLHF NA TRBJ1-6 TRBV5-1 15 TRBD1
TGCGCCAGCAGCCCGAGGACTAGCGGGATCTCAACGGGCACAGATACGCAGTATTTT CASSPRTSGISTGTDTQYF NA TRBJ2-3 TRBV5-1 19 TRBD2
TGCGCCAGCAGCCAAGGGGACTCTGGAAACACCATATATTTT CASSQGDSGNTIYF NA TRBJ1-3 TRBV4-1 14 NA
TGTGCCAGCAGCTTGGCGCTGATCTACGAGCAGTACTTC CASSLALIYEQYF NA TRBJ2-7 TRBV5-6 13 NA
TGTGCCAGTAGTATTCGCGGCCAGAGGGGAAACATTCAGTACTTC CASSIRGQRGNIQYF NA TRBJ2-4 TRBV19 15 NA
TGTGCCAGCAGCCCCCAGCGGGGTGAAGCTTTCTTT CASSPQRGEAFF NA TRBJ1-1 TRBV3-1 12 NA
TGTGCCTGGGCAAAGTGGCTGCTCGACACTGAAGCTTTCTTT CAWAKWLLDTEAFF few TRBJ1-1 TRBV30 14 NA
TGTGCCAGCACTACCGGACTGGGTAACACCGGGGAGCTGTTTTTT CASTTGLGNTGELFF NA TRBJ2-2 TRBV6-1 15 NA
TGTGCCAGCAGCCCTGGGGGACGGAATAATTCACCCCTCCACTTT CASSPGGRNNSPLHF NA TRBJ1-6 TRBV9 15 NA
TGTGCCAGCAGTTTGAAGGGGCGTGATGAAAAACTGTTTTTT CASSLKGRDEKLFF NA TRBJ1-4 TRBV12-3/TRBV12-4 14 NA
TGTGCCTGGAGTGTATTGGCAACTAATGAAAAACTGTTTTTT CAWSVLATNEKLFF NA TRBJ1-4 TRBV30 14 NA
TGCAGTGCTGCCCTTCAAGAGACCCAGTACTTC CSAALQETQYF NA TRBJ2-5 TRBV20-1 11 NA
TGTGCCAGCAGACCCGCCCTGGGGGGGCTCTACGAGCAGTACTTC CASRPALGGLYEQYF NA TRBJ2-7 TRBV7-2 15 NA
TGTGCCAGCAGCTTGGGGACTAGCGGGGGCCAAGAGACCCAGTACTTC CASSLGTSGGQETQYF few TRBJ2-5 TRBV11-2 16 TRBD2
TGTGCCTGGAGTAACGGGCAGACTTACAATGAGCAGTTCTTC CAWSNGQTYNEQFF once TRBJ2-1 TRBV30 14 NA
TGTGCCAGCAGCCCCACAGGGGTCGGACAAGAGACCCAGTACTTC CASSPTGVGQETQYF NA TRBJ2-5 TRBV7-7 15 TRBD1
TGTGCCAGCAGTCCCCCCGGTTTCCGCATCTCTGGAAACACCATATATTTT CASSPPGFRISGNTIYF NA TRBJ1-3 TRBV12-3/TRBV12-4 17 NA